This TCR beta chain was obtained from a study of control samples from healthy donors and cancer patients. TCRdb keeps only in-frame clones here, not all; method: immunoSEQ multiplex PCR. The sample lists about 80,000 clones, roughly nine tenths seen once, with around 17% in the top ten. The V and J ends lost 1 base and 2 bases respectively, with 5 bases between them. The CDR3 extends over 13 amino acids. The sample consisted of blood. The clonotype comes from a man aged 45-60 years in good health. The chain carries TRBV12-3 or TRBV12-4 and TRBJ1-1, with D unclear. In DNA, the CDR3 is TGTGCCAGCAGTTTAGGGTCTAACACTGAAGCTTTCTTT. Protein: CASSLGSNTEAFF.